A selection of T cell receptor beta chains follows, all from one sample in a study of blood T cell repertoires in COVID-19. The method was immunoSEQ multiplex PCR; TCRdb's version includes in-frame clones alone and lacks a portion of them. The sample carries about 290,000 clones, about 90% recorded once. Sequenced: peripheral blood. These receptor sequences come from a woman younger than 45 with COVID-19, enrolled during active disease. The CDR3 runs from the conserved cysteine through the conserved F or W. Each record gives: clone size, CDR3 length, V gene, D gene, J gene, CDR3 protein, CDR3 DNA. D genes are given only for firm matches. Expanded clones get a size class; other rows say once, few or many, or leave the size out.

abundance: .; len: 15; v_gene: TRBV10-1; d_gene: TRBD2; j_gene: TRBJ2-1; CDR3aa: CASSGRLAGDNEQFF; CDR3nt: TGCGCCAGCAGTGGACGGCTAGCGGGGGACAATGAGCAGTTCTTC
abundance: .; len: 13; v_gene: TRBV9; d_gene: .; j_gene: TRBJ1-2; CDR3aa: CASVRPNGYGYTF; CDR3nt: TGTGCCAGCGTCCGACCCAACGGGTATGGCTACACCTTC
abundance: .; len: 12; v_gene: TRBV9; d_gene: .; j_gene: TRBJ2-7; CDR3aa: CASSVASHEQYF; CDR3nt: TGTGCCAGCAGCGTAGCAAGCCACGAGCAGTACTTC
abundance: .; len: 14; v_gene: TRBV18; d_gene: .; j_gene: TRBJ2-1; CDR3aa: CASSEYRSYNEQFF; CDR3nt: TGTGCCAGCTCGGAGTACCGCTCCTACAATGAGCAGTTCTTC
abundance: .; len: 16; v_gene: TRBV14; d_gene: TRBD2; j_gene: TRBJ2-7; CDR3aa: CASSQDLAGASYEQYF; CDR3nt: TGTGCCAGCAGCCAAGACCTAGCGGGGGCCTCCTACGAGCAGTACTTC
abundance: .; len: 16; v_gene: TRBV3-1/TRBV3-2; d_gene: TRBD2; j_gene: TRBJ2-5; CDR3aa: CASSQDASGGFRNQYF; CDR3nt: TGTGCCAGCAGCCAAGATGCCAGCGGGGGGTTTAGGAACCAGTACTTC
abundance: .; len: 14; v_gene: TRBV6-4; d_gene: TRBD2; j_gene: TRBJ2-2; CDR3aa: CASRGDYYTGELFF; CDR3nt: TGTGCCAGCAGAGGGGACTACTACACCGGGGAGCTGTTTTTT
abundance: once; len: 14; v_gene: TRBV11-2; d_gene: .; j_gene: TRBJ2-5; CDR3aa: CASSPRFGEETQYF; CDR3nt: TGTGCCAGCAGCCCTAGGTTTGGTGAGGAGACCCAGTACTTC
abundance: few; len: 13; v_gene: TRBV19; d_gene: TRBD1; j_gene: TRBJ2-7; CDR3aa: CASSTGQGYEQYF; CDR3nt: TGTGCCAGTAGTACCGGACAGGGCTACGAGCAGTACTTC
abundance: many; len: 16; v_gene: TRBV28; d_gene: TRBD1; j_gene: TRBJ1-4; CDR3aa: CASSSWDRGQYEKLFF; CDR3nt: TGTGCCAGCAGTTCTTGGGACAGGGGGCAATATGAAAAACTGTTTTTT
abundance: .; len: 14; v_gene: TRBV10-1; d_gene: .; j_gene: TRBJ2-7; CDR3aa: CASSPRGSGYEQYF; CDR3nt: TGCGCCAGCAGCCCCAGGGGCTCCGGGTACGAGCAGTACTTC
abundance: .; len: 15; v_gene: TRBV11-2; d_gene: .; j_gene: TRBJ1-3; CDR3aa: CASSSPGDGGNTIYF; CDR3nt: TGTGCCAGCAGTTCCCCGGGGGATGGGGGAAACACCATATATTTT
abundance: .; len: 15; v_gene: TRBV7-8; d_gene: .; j_gene: TRBJ1-1; CDR3aa: CASSPPWRGNTEAFF; CDR3nt: TGTGCCAGCAGCCCACCCTGGAGGGGGAACACTGAAGCTTTCTTT
abundance: .; len: 17; v_gene: TRBV5-5; d_gene: TRBD2; j_gene: TRBJ2-1; CDR3aa: CASSLDLTSGGYNEQFF; CDR3nt: TGTGCCAGCAGCTTGGATTTGACTAGCGGGGGGTACAATGAGCAGTTCTTC
abundance: .; len: 15; v_gene: TRBV7-8; d_gene: TRBD2; j_gene: TRBJ2-7; CDR3aa: CASSLEAGATREQYF; CDR3nt: TGTGCCAGCAGCTTAGAAGCGGGGGCCACCCGAGAGCAGTACTTC
abundance: .; len: 12; v_gene: TRBV6-5; d_gene: TRBD2; j_gene: TRBJ2-1; CDR3aa: CASRWLAGGPVF; CDR3nt: TGTGCCAGCAGATGGCTAGCGGGGGGTCCCGTCTTC
abundance: .; len: 15; v_gene: TRBV27; d_gene: TRBD1; j_gene: TRBJ2-2; CDR3aa: CASSLGTGGPGELFF; CDR3nt: TGTGCCAGCAGCCTCGGGACAGGGGGGCCCGGGGAGCTGTTTTTT
abundance: .; len: 13; v_gene: TRBV10-1; d_gene: .; j_gene: TRBJ1-1; CDR3aa: CASSEFLEGEAFF; CDR3nt: TGCGCCAGCAGTGAGTTTCTGGAGGGAGAAGCTTTCTTT
abundance: .; len: 14; v_gene: TRBV4-1; d_gene: .; j_gene: TRBJ1-1; CDR3aa: CASSQDGIGGQPFF; CDR3nt: TGCGCCAGCAGCCAAGATGGGATAGGGGGACAACCTTTCTTT
abundance: .; len: 15; v_gene: TRBV7-9; d_gene: .; j_gene: TRBJ1-1; CDR3aa: CASSHKQGMNTEAFF; CDR3nt: TGTGCCAGCAGCCATAAACAGGGAATGAACACTGAAGCTTTCTTT
abundance: .; len: 16; v_gene: TRBV4-1; d_gene: TRBD2; j_gene: TRBJ2-1; CDR3aa: CASSLTSGGEHNEQFF; CDR3nt: TGCGCCAGCAGCCTGACTAGCGGGGGGGAGCACAATGAGCAGTTCTTC
abundance: once; len: 16; v_gene: TRBV11-2; d_gene: .; j_gene: TRBJ2-3; CDR3aa: CASSFSRGTSTDTQYF; CDR3nt: TGTGCCAGCAGCTTCTCCCGGGGGACCAGCACAGATACGCAGTATTTT
abundance: few; len: 15; v_gene: TRBV19; d_gene: .; j_gene: TRBJ1-1; CDR3aa: CASSIGTGRAAEAFF; CDR3nt: TGTGCCAGTAGTATAGGAACAGGGAGGGCAGCTGAAGCTTTCTTT
abundance: many; len: 12; v_gene: TRBV27; d_gene: TRBD2; j_gene: TRBJ2-1; CDR3aa: CASSPAGDEQFF; CDR3nt: TGTGCCAGCAGTCCAGCGGGGGATGAGCAGTTCTTC
abundance: few; len: 17; v_gene: TRBV19; d_gene: TRBD2; j_gene: TRBJ2-3; CDR3aa: CASSIRVIAGGADTQYF; CDR3nt: TGTGCCAGTAGTATAAGGGTAATAGCGGGGGGTGCAGATACGCAGTATTTT
abundance: .; len: 13; v_gene: TRBV28; d_gene: .; j_gene: TRBJ1-1; CDR3aa: CASNLQGNTEAFF; CDR3nt: TGTGCCAGCAATTTACAGGGGAACACTGAAGCTTTCTTT
abundance: .; len: 17; v_gene: TRBV4-1; d_gene: .; j_gene: TRBJ1-6; CDR3aa: CASSRKRGAERDSPLHF; CDR3nt: TGCGCCAGCAGCCGTAAACGGGGGGCTGAAAGAGATTCACCCCTCCACTTT
abundance: .; len: 15; v_gene: TRBV27; d_gene: .; j_gene: TRBJ1-2; CDR3aa: CASRFGADGNYGYTF; CDR3nt: TGTGCCAGCAGATTTGGAGCTGACGGTAACTATGGCTACACCTTC
abundance: .; len: 14; v_gene: TRBV3-1/TRBV3-2; d_gene: .; j_gene: TRBJ2-7; CDR3aa: CASSQVITPYEQYF; CDR3nt: TGTGCCAGCAGCCAAGTGATAACTCCCTACGAGCAGTACTTC
abundance: once; len: 14; v_gene: TRBV11-2; d_gene: .; j_gene: TRBJ2-5; CDR3aa: CASSLPPGQETQYF; CDR3nt: TGTGCCAGCAGCCTACCCCCGGGGCAAGAGACCCAGTACTTC
abundance: .; len: 15; v_gene: TRBV11-3; d_gene: TRBD1; j_gene: TRBJ1-3; CDR3aa: CASSFGQGAGNTIYF; CDR3nt: TGTGCCAGCAGCTTCGGACAGGGTGCCGGAAACACCATATATTTT
abundance: .; len: 14; v_gene: TRBV5-4; d_gene: TRBD2; j_gene: TRBJ2-1; CDR3aa: CASSDTSGGGEQFF; CDR3nt: TGTGCCAGCAGCGATACTAGCGGGGGGGGTGAGCAGTTCTTC
abundance: .; len: 16; v_gene: TRBV9; d_gene: TRBD2; j_gene: TRBJ2-3; CDR3aa: CASSVGAGGPTDTQYF; CDR3nt: TGTGCCAGCAGCGTAGGAGCGGGGGGGCCGACAGATACGCAGTATTTT
abundance: .; len: 16; v_gene: TRBV5-8; d_gene: .; j_gene: TRBJ1-6; CDR3aa: CASSLPGGSYNSPLHF; CDR3nt: TGTGCCAGCAGCCTGCCCGGGGGCTCCTATAATTCACCCCTCCACTTT
abundance: .; len: 18; v_gene: TRBV7-9; d_gene: TRBD1; j_gene: TRBJ1-1; CDR3aa: CASSLAGLRKGQGAEAFF; CDR3nt: TGTGCCAGCAGCTTAGCCGGGTTAAGAAAGGGACAGGGCGCTGAAGCTTTCTTT
abundance: .; len: 15; v_gene: TRBV5-6; d_gene: TRBD2; j_gene: TRBJ2-3; CDR3aa: CASSLLAGGPDTQYF; CDR3nt: TGTGCCAGCAGCCTACTAGCGGGGGGACCAGATACGCAGTATTTT
abundance: .; len: 14; v_gene: TRBV18; d_gene: .; j_gene: TRBJ2-1; CDR3aa: CASSPLDSNNEQFF; CDR3nt: TGTGCCAGCTCACCCTTAGACTCCAACAATGAGCAGTTCTTC
abundance: .; len: 16; v_gene: TRBV19; d_gene: .; j_gene: TRBJ1-1; CDR3aa: CASSIDREGENTEAFF; CDR3nt: TGTGCCAGTAGTATAGATCGGGAGGGAGAGAACACTGAAGCTTTCTTT
abundance: .; len: 15; v_gene: TRBV5-6; d_gene: TRBD1; j_gene: TRBJ1-1; CDR3aa: CASSFWDSSFYEAFF; CDR3nt: TGTGCCAGCAGCTTTTGGGACAGCAGTTTCTATGAAGCTTTCTTT
abundance: few; len: 14; v_gene: TRBV30; d_gene: TRBD1; j_gene: TRBJ1-5; CDR3aa: CAWSVQGATQPQHF; CDR3nt: TGTGCCTGGAGTGTACAGGGGGCGACTCAGCCCCAGCATTTT
abundance: .; len: 19; v_gene: TRBV21-1; d_gene: .; j_gene: TRBJ2-6; CDR3aa: CASSKKLRTGGSGANVLTF; CDR3nt: TGTGCCAGCAGCAAGAAGCTTAGGACAGGGGGATCGGGGGCCAACGTCCTGACTTTC
abundance: .; len: 16; v_gene: TRBV19; d_gene: TRBD1; j_gene: TRBJ1-6; CDR3aa: CASSIEGTGRLSPLHF; CDR3nt: TGTGCCAGTAGTATAGAAGGGACAGGACGACTTTCACCCCTCCACTTT
abundance: .; len: 15; v_gene: TRBV19; d_gene: TRBD1; j_gene: TRBJ1-2; CDR3aa: CASSPGTGGTYGYTF; CDR3nt: TGTGCCAGTAGTCCCGGGACAGGGGGAACCTATGGCTACACCTTC